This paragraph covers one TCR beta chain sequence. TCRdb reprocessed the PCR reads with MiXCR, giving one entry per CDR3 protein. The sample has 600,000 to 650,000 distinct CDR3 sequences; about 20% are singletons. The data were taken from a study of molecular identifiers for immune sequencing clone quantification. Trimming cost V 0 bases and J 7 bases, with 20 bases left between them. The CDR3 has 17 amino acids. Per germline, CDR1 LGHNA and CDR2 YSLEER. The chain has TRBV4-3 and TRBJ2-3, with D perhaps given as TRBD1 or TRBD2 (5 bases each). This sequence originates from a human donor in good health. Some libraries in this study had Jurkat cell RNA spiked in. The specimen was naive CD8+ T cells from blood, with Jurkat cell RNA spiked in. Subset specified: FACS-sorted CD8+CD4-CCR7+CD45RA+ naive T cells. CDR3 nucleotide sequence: TGCGCCAGCAGCCAAGACAGGCTACCGGGGCCCCCGAATACGCAGTATTTT. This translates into CASSQDRLPGPPNTQYF.